Listed below are T cell receptor beta chains from one sample, sequenced in a study of long-term antiretroviral therapy in people with HIV. Libraries were prepared by immunoSEQ multiplex PCR; TCRdb keeps only in-frame clonotypes and omits some of them. The sample lists thousands of clones, over 65% seen once, with more than 11% in the top ten. The sequenced sample was unsorted PBMCs, obtained 0.4 years before starting antiretroviral therapy. The receptors derive from a man under 40 with HIV. Both conserved end residues are part of each CDR3. Fields, in order: V gene, clone size, J gene, D gene, CDR3 DNA, CDR3 protein. The D gene is left open where the match is weak. The size field is filled for only some rows; it gives once, few, many or a size class.

TRBV9	NA	TRBJ1-2	TRBD1	TGTGCCAGCAGCGCCACACCTTGGACAGGGTCTGCAGTCTATGGCTACACCTTC	CASSATPWTGSAVYGYTF
TRBV5-1	NA	TRBJ2-7	TRBD2	TGCGCCAGCAGTGGTTTAGCGGGAGTGGGTGAGCAGTACTTC	CASSGLAGVGEQYF
TRBV11-2	once	TRBJ2-2	NA	TGTGCCAGCAGCTTATTTCCTGGCGGGAAGGGCGGGGAGCTGTTTTTT	CASSLFPGGKGGELFF
TRBV6-5	once	TRBJ1-5	NA	TGTGCCAGCAGTGACGGACGGGAGCATCAGCCCCAGCATTTT	CASSDGREHQPQHF
TRBV27	once	TRBJ1-2	NA	TGTGCCAGCAGTTTAAATGTAGGAGGGTTTGGCTACACCTTC	CASSLNVGGFGYTF
TRBV28	NA	TRBJ1-4	NA	TGTGCCAGCAGTTTATTACGGGAAAAACTGTTTTTT	CASSLLREKLFF
TRBV6-1	once	TRBJ1-5	TRBD1	TGTGCCAACGGACAGGAAGGAACGGGGAATCAGCCCCAGCATTTT	CANGQEGTGNQPQHF
TRBV15	NA	TRBJ1-5	NA	TGTGCCACCAGCAGAGGGGAGGGTAGTGGTCAGCCCCAGCATTTT	CATSRGEGSGQPQHF
TRBV28	NA	TRBJ1-5	NA	TGTGCCAGCAGTACGCACCAGGGGAGTCGTCAGCCCCAGCATTTT	CASSTHQGSRQPQHF
TRBV7-8	NA	TRBJ2-7	NA	TGTGCCAGCAGCGGGTCCGGACAGCGGCCCTACGAGCAGTACTTC	CASSGSGQRPYEQYF
TRBV5-1	NA	TRBJ1-1	NA	TGCGCCAGCAGCTTCGGCGACACTTACACTGAAGCTTTCTTT	CASSFGDTYTEAFF
TRBV15	NA	TRBJ2-3	TRBD2	TGTGCCACCAGCAGAGAGGCACTAGCGGGTTACACAGATACGCAGTATTTT	CATSREALAGYTDTQYF
TRBV5-4	NA	TRBJ2-1	TRBD2	TGTGCCAGCAGCGGCGGGACTAGCAATGAGCAGTTCTTC	CASSGGTSNEQFF
TRBV25-1	few	TRBJ2-7	NA	TGTGCCAGTGAGGGGAGGGGGCGGTACGAGCAGTACTTC	CASEGRGRYEQYF
TRBV29-1	NA	TRBJ1-1	NA	TGCAGCGTTGCCAACAGGGCGGACACTGAAGCTTTCTTT	CSVANRADTEAFF
TRBV5-4	NA	TRBJ1-6	TRBD1	TGTGCCAGCAGCCACCAGACAGGGGTAAATTCACCCCTCCACTTT	CASSHQTGVNSPLHF
TRBV30	large	TRBJ1-5	TRBD1	TGTGCCTGGGGGACAGCGAGCAATCAGCCCCAGCATTTT	CAWGTASNQPQHF
TRBV7-9	NA	TRBJ1-1	NA	TGTGCCAGCAGCTTAACCTCAGGGAGTGCTTTCTTT	CASSLTSGSAFF
TRBV27	once	TRBJ2-3	TRBD1	TGTGCCAGCAGTTTAAAGGGGGCCCCAGATACGCAGTATTTT	CASSLKGAPDTQYF
TRBV5-4	NA	TRBJ2-3	NA	TGTGCCAGCAGCTTCCCCACAGATACGCAGTATTTT	CASSFPTDTQYF
TRBV7-8	NA	TRBJ1-1	NA	TGTGCCAGCAGCTTATTTGAGGGGGACACTGAAGCTTTCTTT	CASSLFEGDTEAFF
TRBV7-6	NA	TRBJ2-5	NA	TGTGCCAGCGAGTCTCCGGGCACTCCTCAGTACTTC	CASESPGTPQYF